What follows are 10 T cell receptor beta chains derived from one specimen sequenced in a study of cytomegalovirus exposure and HLA in healthy donors. The PCR made use of 60 Vbeta and 13 Jbeta primers. Sequencing was performed with immunoSEQ multiplex PCR; in TCRdb, only in-frame clones are kept and a portion is missing. The profile shows about 190,000 clones, about four fifths of them singletons. The sequencing input was PBMCs. The receptors derive from a woman aged 30 to 39 in good health and CMV-seropositive.

The chain links TRBV5-6 to TRBJ1-1; tentatively, D is TRBD1 (6 bases). This CDR3 contains 15 residues. In germline, CDR1 is SGHDT, CDR2 YYEEEE. Trimming pared 0 bases from V and 5 bases from J, leaving 14 bases between. CDR3 loop: CASSLGSGGGTEAFF. In nucleotides, the CDR3 is TGTGCCAGCAGCTTGGGGAGCGGGGGCGGAACTGAAGCTTTCTTT.

CDR3 in DNA: TGTGCCAGCAGCTTGGGGGCGGGGGGAACCTACAATGAGCAGTTCTTC. Translating gives CASSLGAGGTYNEQFF. The V and J genes are TRBV11-3 and TRBJ2-1; TRBD2 agrees at 8 bases. In germline, CDR1 is SGHNT, CDR2 YENEEA. The J segment lost 2 bases and the V segment lost 3 bases, leaving 6 bases of the junction unmatched. This CDR3 is built from 16 residues.

V is TRBV6-5 and J is TRBJ2-3, with 8 positions matching TRBD1. This CDR3 is 14 amino acids long. Germline CDR1 MNHEY, CDR2 SVGAGI. After removal of 6 bases from V and 5 bases from J, the junction contained 7 bases not matched to a gene. The CDR3, as DNA: TGTGCCAGCAGCCTGGACAGGGCCAGAGATACGCAGTATTTT. Translation gives CASSLDRARDTQYF.

This chain joins TRBV15 and TRBJ1-1; maybe TRBD1 (5 bases). The CDR3 totals 13 residues. The ends were cut back, 1 base at V and 6 bases at J, with 9 bases in the middle. Germline CDR1 and CDR2: LNHNV and YYDKDF (reference sequence). The CDR3 protein is CATSRAGVAEAFF. The CDR3 DNA sequence: TGTGCCACCAGCAGAGCGGGGGTTGCTGAAGCTTTCTTT.

The chain is built from TRBV19 and TRBJ2-6, with D hard to call. V was cut by 7 bases and J by 2 bases, with 12 bases left in between. The germline V gene has CDR1 LNHDA and CDR2 SQIVND (reference sequence). This CDR3 has 15 amino acids. The CDR3, as DNA: TGTGCCAGTATCCCCGGGTCAGCTGGGGCCAACGTCCTGACTTTC. Amino acid sequence: CASIPGSAGANVLTF.

The V gene is TRBV7-3, the J gene TRBJ1-1; TRBD1 might be the D (5 bases). Trimming removed 5 bases from V and 10 bases from J, with 17 bases in between. Germline assignment: CDR1 SGHTA and CDR2 FQGTGA. The CDR3 loop spans 13 amino acids. CDR3: CASSPMSGSLAFF. The CDR3 DNA follows: TGTGCCAGCAGCCCGATGTCAGGGTCGTTAGCTTTCTTT.

The chain uses TRBV10-3 and TRBJ1-5, with D perhaps TRBD1 (5 bases). CDR3 length: 15 amino acids. V lost 4 bases and J 1 base, leaving 11 bases between the germline ends. Germline CDR1 is ENHRY and CDR2 is SYGVKD. The CDR3 loop is CAISAQALSNQPQHF. The CDR3 DNA is TGTGCCATCAGTGCACAGGCCCTCAGCAATCAGCCCCAGCATTTT.

This chain joins TRBV29-1 and TRBJ2-5; 7 bases map to TRBD2. CDR1 SQVTM and CDR2 ANQGSEA come from the germline V gene. This CDR3 region has 14 residues. V lost 4 bases, J lost 3 bases, and 8 bases stayed unmatched. The DNA for the CDR3 is TGCAGCGTTGCATCGGCTAGCGGTAAAGAGACCCAGTACTTC. Protein: CSVASASGKETQYF.

The V and J genes are TRBV15 and TRBJ2-1; the match to TRBD2 covers 8 bases. CDR3 length: 16 residues. Per the germline V gene, CDR1 is LNHNV and CDR2 is YYDKDF (reference sequence). V lost 2 bases to trimming and J lost 2 bases; unmatched junction nucleotides: 5. CDR3 DNA sequence: TGTGCCACCAGCAGACATCGGGAGGGCCCCTACAATGAGCAGTTCTTC. As protein: CATSRHREGPYNEQFF.

V and J are TRBV19 and TRBJ1-6; 8 bases match TRBD1. This CDR3 is 17 amino acids long. CDR1 is LNHDA and CDR2 is SQIVND in the germline V gene (reference sequence). The trim removed 5 bases at V and 10 bases at J, leaving 16 bases unmatched. The CDR3 bases are TGTGCCAGTAGTTGGGCCAAGGGACAGGCGGGGGACTCACCCCTCCACTTT. This codes for CASSWAKGQAGDSPLHF.